The 7 T cell receptor beta chains given below trace back to one sample, sequenced in a study of CD8 T cells in Susac syndrome (dated by TCRdb to the late 2010s). The method behind the library was the immunoSEQ multiplex PCR assay. RNA was extracted using the RNeasy kit, and about 0.45 to 1 ug of the RNA was reverse transcribed with random hexamers. TCRdb reanalyzed the raw reads on its own, using fastp at Q25 for trimming and MiXCR for clone calling, and kept in-frame beta chains. One record per CDR3 amino acid sequence lists the most common genes and DNA. For this sample the table gives some 160,000 distinct CDR3 sequences, of which 92% were detected only once. The top ten hold more than 0.07% of the sample. Sequencing was done on a sample of CD4+ T cells from PBMCs. These receptors all come from a human donor in good health.

J is TRBJ2-3 and V is TRBV5-1; 7 bases align to TRBD1. Germline V CDR1 and CDR2: SGHRS, YFSETQ. V lost 1 base, J lost 5 bases, and 7 bases stayed unmatched. The CDR3 is made up of 15 amino acids. The DNA of the CDR3 is TGCGCCAGCAGCTTGCTAACAGGGGACCAAGATACGCAGTATTTT. Translating it yields CASSLLTGDQDTQYF.

The chain employs TRBV11-2 and TRBJ1-1; TRBD1 agrees at 11 bases. Looked up from germline, CDR1 is SGHAT and CDR2 is FQNNGV. Unmatched junction bases numbered 6, after V lost 5 bases and J lost 10 bases. CDR3 length: 13 amino acids. The CDR3 is CASSTRDRGGAFF. The CDR3 DNA sequence: TGTGCCAGCAGCACACGGGACAGGGGGGGAGCTTTCTTT.

V and J are TRBV20-1 and TRBJ2-3, with 9 bases fitting TRBD2. Germline V gene sequence: CDR1 DFQATT, CDR2 SNEGSKA (reference sequence). The CDR3 is 15 residues long. V lost 6 bases to trimming and J lost 3 bases; unmatched junction nucleotides: 10. The CDR3 bases are TGCAGTGCGAGCAACTTGGGACTAGCAACAGATACGCAGTATTTT. Translated, it gives CSASNLGLATDTQYF.

The chain combines TRBV6-6 with TRBJ1-3; D unresolved. This CDR3 contains 13 residues. Trimming stripped 2 bases from V and 4 bases from J, with 6 bases between. Germline values: CDR1 MNHNY, CDR2 SVGAGI (reference sequence). CDR3 loop: CASSYDIGNTIYF. In DNA, the CDR3 is TGTGCCAGCAGTTACGACATCGGAAACACCATATATTTT.

V gene TRBV19 combines with J gene TRBJ1-1, with D uncertain. The ends were cut back, 3 bases at V and 1 base at J, with 9 bases in the middle. The CDR3 is 14 residues long. Germline lookup yields CDR1 LNHDA and CDR2 SQIVND (reference sequence). CDR3 bases: TGTGCCAGTAGTATGTGGGATGAGAACACTGAAGCTTTCTTT. This translates into CASSMWDENTEAFF.

V and J are TRBV20-1 and TRBJ1-1, with D possibly matching TRBD1 (6 bases). V shed 8 bases and J shed 0 bases, with 10 bases lying between them. Germline lookup yields CDR1 DFQATT and CDR2 SNEGSKA (reference sequence). This CDR3 spans 12 amino acids. DNA of the CDR3: TGCAGTACCCCAGGGGTGAACACTGAAGCTTTCTTT. Its protein product is CSTPGVNTEAFF.

The chain combines TRBV29-1 with TRBJ1-5; 7 positions agree with TRBD1. Germline CDR1 SQVTM, CDR2 ANQGSEA. Germline trimming cut 4 bases from V and 7 bases from J; bases unmatched to any gene: 4. The CDR3 is 12 amino acids. In nucleotides, the CDR3 is TGCAGCGTTGGACAGGGCGACCAGCCCCAGCATTTT. Amino acids: CSVGQGDQPQHF.